In this sample, the clone carrying this T cell receptor beta chain turned up once. TCRdb's table, derived via immunoSEQ multiplex PCR, lists solely in-frame clones and lacks some. The sample has roughly 120,000 clones; 86% are singletons. The CDR3 loop spans 17 amino acids. Trimming cost V 0 bases and J 3 bases; bases outside gene matches: 10. Looked up from germline, CDR1 is LNHNV and CDR2 is YYDKDF (reference sequence). The study drew the donors from its roughly 110-subject validation cohort, separate from the approximately 700-subject first cohort. The sample is drawn from a study of cytomegalovirus exposure and HLA in healthy donors.

Sequencing input: PBMCs. The clonotype comes from a man between 18 and 35 years old in good health and CMV-seronegative. This sequence joins TRBV15 and TRBJ2-7; 8 bases match TRBD1. As DNA, the CDR3 is TGTGCCACCAGCAGAGATTCAACAGGGGGAAGTCTCTACGAGCAGTACTTC. Translating gives CATSRDSTGGSLYEQYF.